This TCR beta chain appears in the sequencing data of a study of cytomegalovirus exposure and HLA in healthy donors. Study-level background: The Caucasian-associated ancestry cluster contained about 80% of the approximately 400 genotyped donors. Study-wide results and limits: Analysis performed later found roughly 17,000 TCR beta sequences associated with HLA alleles at 0.05 false discovery rate.

As concerns this clone: Its antigen is still unknown. This same CDR3 is encoded by further DNA sequences in the sample.

Looked up from germline, CDR1 is KGHSH and CDR2 is LQKENI. Trimming removed 2 bases from V and 2 bases from J; junction bases left unmatched: 3. The CDR3 runs 16 residues. The PCR made use of 60 Vbeta and 13 Jbeta primers. This table comes from immunoSEQ multiplex PCR, and its TCRdb copy is limited to in-frame clones, with some not included. The sample comprises under 250,000 clones, around 85% of which are singletons, and 1.3% rests with the top ten. This receptor was taken from a human donor in good health. The rearrangement joins TRBV18 to TRBJ2-2; 9 bases agree with TRBD2. The specimen was PBMCs. CDR3 bases: TGTGCCAGCTCACCAATAGCGGGAGCCAACACCGGGGAGCTGTTTTTT. Its protein product is CASSPIAGANTGELFF.